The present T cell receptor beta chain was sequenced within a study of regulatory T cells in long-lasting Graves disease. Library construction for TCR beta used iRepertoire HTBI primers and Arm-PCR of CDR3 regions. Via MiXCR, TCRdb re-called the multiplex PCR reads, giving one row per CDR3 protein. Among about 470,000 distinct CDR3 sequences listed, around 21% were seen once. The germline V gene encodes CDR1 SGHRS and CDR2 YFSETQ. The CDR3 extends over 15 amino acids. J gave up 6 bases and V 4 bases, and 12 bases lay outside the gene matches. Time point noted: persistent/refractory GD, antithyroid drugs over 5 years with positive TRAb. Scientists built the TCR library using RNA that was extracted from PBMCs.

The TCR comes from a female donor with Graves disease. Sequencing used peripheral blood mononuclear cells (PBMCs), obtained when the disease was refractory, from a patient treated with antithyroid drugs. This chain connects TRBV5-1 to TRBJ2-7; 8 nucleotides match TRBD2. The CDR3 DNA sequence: TGCGCCAGCAGCCCACCGGGACTAGTCCCATTCGAGCAGTACTTC. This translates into CASSPPGLVPFEQYF.